This is a list of T cell receptor beta chains from one sample in a study of beta chain features in type 1 diabetes. Sequencing was performed with immunoSEQ multiplex PCR; in TCRdb, only in-frame clones are kept and a portion is missing. The data contain approximately 470,000 clones, approximately 30% of them seen just once; the ten biggest clones take up around 0.065%. Input material: naive CD4+ T cells from blood. Source of these receptors: a man aged 18 to 30 in good health. Each CDR3 is given with its conserved first and last residue. Fields, in order: V gene, J gene, CDR3 protein.

v_call: TRBV9
j_call: TRBJ2-7
cdr3_aa: CASSVEAGSSYEQYF

v_call: TRBV7-9
j_call: TRBJ2-2
cdr3_aa: CASSLASGRATGELFF

v_call: TRBV7-8
j_call: TRBJ2-5
cdr3_aa: CASSLGGTQYF

v_call: TRBV29-1
j_call: TRBJ2-3
cdr3_aa: CSVVGAGGPPDTQYF

v_call: TRBV29-1
j_call: TRBJ1-1
cdr3_aa: CSVEANLNTEAFF

v_call: TRBV6-5
j_call: TRBJ2-1
cdr3_aa: CASSYSGSSYNEQFF

v_call: TRBV29-1
j_call: .
cdr3_aa: CSVGGGVEQYF

v_call: TRBV2
j_call: TRBJ2-7
cdr3_aa: CASSQDIYEQYF

v_call: TRBV5-1
j_call: TRBJ2-5
cdr3_aa: CASSPSGSETQYF

v_call: TRBV6-5
j_call: TRBJ2-5
cdr3_aa: CASSSTGSQETQYF

v_call: TRBV19
j_call: TRBJ1-3
cdr3_aa: CASSLGAVGNTIYF